The T cell receptor (beta chain) under discussion was sequenced for a study of blood T cell repertoires in COVID-19. Study-level information: Italy, Spain and the United States were the sources of the convalescent and acute COVID-19 samples. PBMCs, B-cell-depleted T cells, or T cells provided the cDNA or gDNA that made up the material.

As originally analysed: Reference gene primer amplification in the assay estimated nucleated cell counts. Data came from immunoSEQ multiplex PCR; TCRdb stores just in-frame clones and leaves some out. V and J calls and clone size follow that table, whereas D and trimming were derived from the DNA. The table shows about 130,000 clones, with 74% occurring only once. A single count supports this clone. Enrolled during active infection, Seattle patients were then followed longitudinally. V was clipped by 10 bases and J by 7 bases; unmatched bases: 8. The CDR3 runs 15 residues. Germline assignment: CDR1 ENHRY and CDR2 SYGVKD.

The specimen sequenced was peripheral blood. The sequence derives from a man at least 80 years old with COVID-19, enrolled during active disease. J is TRBJ2-1 and V is TRBV10-3; 15 nucleotides line up with TRBD2. In DNA, the CDR3 is TGTGCCAGCTCCTTTGGGACTAGCGGGAGGAATGAGCAGTTCTTC. Translating gives CASSFGTSGRNEQFF.